Below, 32 T cell receptor beta chains from the same sample are listed, as sequenced in a study of T cells in Graves' hyperthyroidism and ophthalmopathy. From RNA transcripts, TCR beta CDR3 regions were amplified. HTBI primers were used for first-round RT-PCR of the TCR CDR3. TCRdb re-analysed the multiplex PCR reads in MiXCR, keeping a single row per CDR3 protein. The profile shows roughly 360,000 distinct CDR3 sequences, approximately 12% of them singletons. The sample taken for sequencing was blood. These TCRs come from a man under 40 with Graves' hyperthyroidism that later progressed to Graves' ophthalmopathy.

Many counts were recorded for this clonotype. The gene calls are TRBV5-1 and TRBJ2-3, with no clear D. This CDR3 region has 14 residues. Per the germline V gene, CDR1 is SGHRS and CDR2 is YFSETQ. The ends were cut back, 0 bases at V and 2 bases at J, with 7 bases in the middle. The chain's CDR3 is CASSLVTNTDTQYF. The DNA for the CDR3 is TGCGCCAGCAGCTTGGTTACTAACACAGATACGCAGTATTTT.

This clonotype was seen many times. The rearrangement uses TRBV20-1 and TRBJ2-1; a possible D gene is TRBD1 (5 bases). Germline V gives CDR1 DFQATT, CDR2 SNEGSKA (reference sequence). This CDR3 contains 15 residues. The V and J ends lost 5 bases and 4 bases respectively, with 18 bases between them. CDR3 amino acids: CSAFPRTLRYNEQFF. The CDR3 region has the DNA TGCAGTGCTTTCCCCCGGACATTGAGGTACAATGAGCAGTTCTTC.

This clonotype was seen ten or more times. This rearrangement joins TRBV7-9 to TRBJ2-2; 7 nucleotides align to TRBD1. Per germline, CDR1 SEHNR and CDR2 FQNEAQ (reference sequence). The V gene end was trimmed by 5 bases and the J gene end by 6 bases; junction bases not matched to a gene: 3. This CDR3 is built from 13 residues. As DNA, the CDR3 is TGTGCCAGCAGCGACGGGACAGCCGGGGAGCTGTTTTTT. Its protein product is CASSDGTAGELFF.

The rearrangement uses TRBV20-1 and TRBJ2-6; D is unclear. The CDR3 spans 14 residues. The germline V gene has CDR1 DFQATT and CDR2 SNEGSKA (reference sequence). V was clipped by 3 bases and J by 2 bases, with 8 bases between them. CDR3 coding DNA: TGCAGTGCTAGTGTGGTAACTGGGGCCAACGTCCTGACTTTC. Its translation: CSASVVTGANVLTF.

This clonotype was counted ten times or more. The V gene is TRBV7-9, the J gene TRBJ2-6; D is perhaps TRBD1 (6 bases). V was clipped by 5 bases and J by 0 bases, with 14 bases between them. The CDR3 runs 17 residues. Germline V lookup: CDR1 SEHNR, CDR2 FQNEAQ (reference sequence). CDR3 loop: CASSDRDKSSGANVLTF. CDR3 in DNA: TGTGCCAGCAGCGACCGGGACAAGTCCTCTGGGGCCAACGTCCTGACTTTC.

The chain couples TRBV9 to TRBJ2-7; D call uncertain. The CDR3 extends over 14 amino acids. Germline V lookup: CDR1 SGDLS, CDR2 YYNGEE. Trimming stripped 2 bases from V and 6 bases from J, with 15 bases between. CDR3 region: CASSVGRVDGEQYF. CDR3 DNA sequence: TGTGCCAGCAGCGTGGGTAGGGTCGACGGCGAGCAGTACTTC. Based on the CDR3 plus reference TRBV9 and TRBJ2-7, the full variable domain is DSGVTQTPKHLITATGQRVTLRCSPRSGDLSVYWYQQSLDQGLQFLIQYYNGEERAKGNILERFSAQQFPDLHSELNLSSLELGDSALYFCASSVGRVDGEQYFGPGTRLTVT.

This clonotype occurred a few times. The chain uses TRBV4-2 and TRBJ2-7; D is possibly TRBD1 or TRBD2 (5 bases each). The CDR3 is 15 amino acids. The germline CDR1 and CDR2 sequences are LGHNA and YNFKEQ. The germline V and J ends were trimmed by 0 bases and 2 bases, with 11 bases remaining between them. The CDR3 reads CASSQEDVGAYEQYF. CDR3 sequence (DNA): TGTGCCAGCAGCCAAGAGGACGTGGGGGCCTACGAGCAGTACTTC.

Ten or more counts support this clonotype. CDR3 nucleotide sequence: TGTGCCAGCAGCTTAGGACGGGGGGGCTCCTACAATGAGCAGTTCTTC. It translates to CASSLGRGGSYNEQFF. The V and J genes are TRBV7-6 and TRBJ2-1, with 8 bases lining up with TRBD2. In germline, CDR1 is SGHVS, CDR2 FNYEAQ. V lost 1 base, J lost 0 bases, and 2 bases stayed unmatched. The CDR3 has 16 amino acids.

This clonotype was detected ten times or more. The gene calls are TRBV11-2 and TRBJ2-4; the D call may be TRBD1 or TRBD2 (5 bases each). The CDR3 has 16 amino acids. V was cut by 1 base and J by 8 bases, with 18 bases left in between. CDR1 SGHAT and CDR2 FQNNGV come from the germline V gene. This CDR3 is CASSLAGRAGRYIQYF. CDR3 in DNA: TGTGCCAGCAGCTTAGCGGGCAGGGCGGGCCGGTACATTCAGTACTTC.

In its sample, this clonotype was seen many times. CDR3 sequence reads: CASSTLNRGTEAFF. CDR3 DNA: TGTGCCAGCAGCACTTTGAACAGGGGCACTGAAGCTTTCTTT. The V call is TRBV2, the J call TRBJ1-1, with 7 bases matching TRBD1. This CDR3 is 14 amino acids long. Looked up from germline, CDR1 is SNHLY and CDR2 is FYNNEI. V shed 6 bases and J 4 bases; nucleotides not matched to a gene: 8.

This chain links TRBV7-2 with TRBJ2-7; 7 bases map to TRBD2. The CDR3 sequence is 13 residues long. Unmatched junction bases numbered 4, after V lost 2 bases and J lost 6 bases. CDR1 and CDR2 from the germline V gene are SGHTA and FQGNSA. The CDR3 loop reads CASSLSGDREQYF. The CDR3 DNA reads as TGTGCCAGCAGCTTAAGCGGGGACCGCGAGCAGTACTTC.

This clonotype was observed many times. V and J are TRBV14 and TRBJ2-5; D is perhaps TRBD2 (5 bases). Deletions cut 5 bases from V and 0 bases from J, with 10 bases between. The CDR3 contains 14 residues. In germline, CDR1 is SGHDN, CDR2 FVKESK. The CDR3 DNA follows: TGTGCCAGCAGCATACGGGGTTACCAAGAGACCCAGTACTTC. This sequence encodes CASSIRGYQETQYF.

This clonotype was counted many times. This sequence joins TRBV27 and TRBJ1-1; D may be TRBD1 (6 bases). This CDR3 is 17 amino acids long. Germline V lookup: CDR1 MNHEY, CDR2 SMNVEV (reference sequence). Between the trimmed V and J ends, which lost 0 bases and 0 bases, there was a span of 14 bases. The DNA for the CDR3 is TGTGCCAGCAGTTTATCATACAGGGAAAGCCTGAACACTGAAGCTTTCTTT. Amino acids: CASSLSYRESLNTEAFF.

This clonotype was found many times. The V call is TRBV30, the J call TRBJ1-5; D is undetermined. This CDR3 is 15 amino acids long. Germline CDR1 reads GTSNPN; CDR2 reads SVGIG (reference sequence). V was shortened by 5 bases and J by 1 base, with 15 bases between the two germline ends. CDR3 sequence (DNA): TGTGCCTGGGTAGGGTCGGAGGCAAGCAATCAGCCCCAGCATTTT. It yields the protein CAWVGSEASNQPQHF.

In this sample, this clonotype turned up many times. This rearrangement joins TRBV20-1 to TRBJ1-6, with a possible D match to TRBD1 (6 bases). V shed 6 bases and J shed 10 bases, with 16 bases lying between them. Germline V gene lookup returns CDR1 DFQATT and CDR2 SNEGSKA (reference sequence). CDR3 length: 13 amino acids. Written as DNA, the CDR3 is TGCAGTGCCCAACTTGGACAGTCCTCACCCCTCCACTTT. The encoded protein is CSAQLGQSSPLHF.

This clonotype has ten or more counts. The chain links TRBV6-1 to TRBJ2-2; 7 bases align to TRBD1. V shed 11 bases and J 0 bases; nucleotides not matched to a gene: 6. The CDR3 spans 14 residues. The germline CDR1 and CDR2 sequences are MNHNS and SASEGT. Here the CDR3 DNA reads TGTGCCGGGCCGGGACAGACGAACACCGGGGAGCTGTTTTTT. This gives the protein CAGPGQTNTGELFF.

This clonotype was seen many times. The chain links TRBV20-1 to TRBJ1-6, with D maybe TRBD1 (5 bases). The CDR3 runs to 15 residues. Germline CDR1 is DFQATT and CDR2 is SNEGSKA (reference sequence). Trimming pared 1 base from V and 2 bases from J, leaving 9 bases between. CDR3 in amino acids: CSARGGDPYNSPLHF. CDR3 coding DNA: TGCAGTGCTAGAGGGGGGGACCCCTATAATTCACCCCTCCACTTT.

Points on this clonotype: This sequence may be a read error, since a much larger clone differs from it by one base. This chain connects TRBV3-1 to TRBJ2-5; D is perhaps TRBD1 or TRBD2 (5 bases each). The CDR3 spans 15 residues. From germline, CDR1 is LGHDT and CDR2 YNNKEL (reference sequence). The CDR3 loop reads CASGQDAVWGKTQYF. CDR3 in DNA: TGTGCCAGCGGCCAAGATGCAGTCTGGGGGAAGACCCAGTACTTC.

This clonotype was found a few times. The chain combines TRBV20-1 with TRBJ2-5; TRBD2 matches 9 bases. This CDR3 spans 14 amino acids. Trimming at V came to 0 bases and at J to 7 bases, leaving 6 bases not matched to a gene. Germline V gives CDR1 DFQATT, CDR2 SNEGSKA (reference sequence). CDR3 in DNA: TGCAGTGCTAGAGATCCAGCGGGGGGTGGGACCCAGTACTTC. Translated: CSARDPAGGGTQYF.

The J gene is TRBJ1-4, the V gene TRBV6-1; 10 nucleotides match TRBD1. This CDR3 comprises 16 residues. With 6 bases clipped from V and 0 bases from J, the junction kept 4 bases outside the gene matches. Germline loops: CDR1 MNHNS, CDR2 SASEGT. The CDR3 DNA reads as TGTGCCAGCAGCAGACAGGGGGCCTCAACTAATGAAAAACTGTTTTTT. Its translation is CASSRQGASTNEKLFF.

This clonotype was seen a handful of times. The junction shows a germline mismatch at one end, possibly a read error. This chain uses TRBV28 with TRBJ1-6; 8 bases line up with TRBD1. The CDR3 is made up of 15 amino acids. Germline V gene lookup returns CDR1 MDHEN and CDR2 SYDVKM. CDR3 loop: CANSPDRAPTRSLHF. The CDR3 DNA is TGTGCCAACAGTCCGGACAGGGCGCCCACCCGGTCCCTCCACTTT. Variable domain in full (rest from reference TRBV28 and TRBJ1-6): DVKVTQSSRYLVKRTGEKVFLECVQDMDHENMFWYRQDPGLGLRLIYFSYDVKMKEKGDIPEGYSVSREKKERFSLILESASTNQTSMYLCANSPDRAPTRSLHFGNGTRLTVT.

This clonotype was seen at least ten times. This chain uses TRBV28 with TRBJ2-7, with D maybe TRBD1 (6 bases). Between the trimmed V and J ends, which lost 4 bases and 4 bases, there was a span of 14 bases. Germline V gene data show CDR1 as MDHEN and CDR2 as SYDVKM. The CDR3 is 14 amino acids. The CDR3 DNA reads as TGTGCCAGCAGTTCTACAGGGTTTTCATACGAGCAGTACTTC. Amino acid sequence: CASSSTGFSYEQYF.

This clonotype was counted many times. This sequence joins TRBV20-1 and TRBJ1-5; 7 nucleotides agree with TRBD1. The CDR3 spans 14 residues. Per the germline V gene, CDR1 is DFQATT and CDR2 is SNEGSKA (reference sequence). V was pared by 4 bases and J by 5 bases, with 8 bases of the junction left unmatched. The CDR3 sequence is CSATLQGTDQPQHF. The CDR3, as DNA: TGCAGTGCTACCCTACAGGGGACGGATCAGCCCCAGCATTTT.

This clonotype was seen at least ten times. The V call is TRBV7-9, the J call TRBJ1-1; TRBD1 agrees at 7 bases. The CDR3 totals 15 residues. The V segment lost 6 bases and the J segment 2 bases; nucleotides outside the gene matches: 9. Germline values: CDR1 SEHNR, CDR2 FQNEAQ (reference sequence). CDR3: CASRPRTGANTEAFF. CDR3 DNA sequence: TGTGCCAGCAGACCTCGGACAGGCGCCAACACTGAAGCTTTCTTT.

The rearrangement links TRBV19 to TRBJ2-3, with 11 bases fitting TRBD1. Germline V gene lookup returns CDR1 LNHDA and CDR2 SQIVND (reference sequence). CDR3 length: 15 amino acids. Trimming took 2 bases from V and 4 from J; bases not matched to a gene: 2. The CDR3 loop is CASSIRDRGADTQYF. CDR3 bases: TGTGCCAGTAGTATACGGGACAGGGGGGCAGATACGCAGTATTTT.

This clonotype appeared many times. This rearrangement joins TRBV6-1 to TRBJ1-1; a possible D gene is TRBD1 (5 bases). Trimming shortened V by 5 bases and J by 6 bases, and 13 bases separated the two germline ends. The germline gives CDR1 MNHNS, CDR2 SASEGT. This CDR3 has 13 amino acids. Here the CDR3 reads CASSSTVIAEAFF. DNA for the CDR3: TGTGCCAGCAGTTCGACAGTAATCGCTGAAGCTTTCTTT.

This chain links TRBV7-9 with TRBJ2-7, with unresolved D. The CDR3 is 13 residues long. Germline-derived CDR1 and CDR2 are SEHNR and FQNEAQ (reference sequence). With 5 bases removed from V and 0 bases from J, the gap between germline ends came to 8 bases. The CDR3 DNA follows: TGTGCCAGCAGCATAGGAGACTCCTACGAGCAGTACTTC. It codes for CASSIGDSYEQYF.

The DNA of the CDR3 is TGTGCCAGCCAGCAGGGCGCCTACGAGCAGTACTTC. It specifies CASQQGAYEQYF. The chain employs TRBV28 and TRBJ2-7; D may be TRBD1 (5 bases). Per the germline V gene, CDR1 is MDHEN and CDR2 is SYDVKM. The CDR3 is 12 amino acids. V was cut by 8 bases and J by 2 bases, with 10 bases left in between.

The table lists this clonotype with many counts. V usage is TRBV2 and J usage is TRBJ1-2; 10 bases are a match to TRBD1. The CDR3 runs 14 residues. After removal of 4 bases from V and 4 bases from J, the junction contained 3 bases not matched to a gene. Germline CDR1 is SNHLY and CDR2 is FYNNEI. CDR3 DNA sequence: TGTGCCAGCAGTGGGACAGGGGGACCCTATGGCTACACCTTC. Amino acid sequence: CASSGTGGPYGYTF.

V gene TRBV6-2 or TRBV6-3 combines with J gene TRBJ1-6; 7 positions match TRBD1. Germline CDR1 and CDR2: MNHEY and SVGEGT. The CDR3 sequence is 15 residues long. The ends lost 6 bases at V and 3 bases at J; junction bases unmatched: 5. CDR3 loop: CASSDRADYNSPLHF. The CDR3 DNA is TGTGCCAGCAGCGACAGGGCCGACTATAATTCACCCCTCCACTTT.

Points on this clonotype: A much larger clone sits a single nucleotide away, making a read error possible. This chain links TRBV20-1 with TRBJ2-5; 12 nucleotides match TRBD2. The CDR3 extends over 17 amino acids. Germline V gene sequence: CDR1 DFQATT, CDR2 SNEGSKA (reference sequence). The CDR3: CSASSGLAGGIQGTQYF. CDR3 DNA: TGCAGTGCTAGTTCTGGGCTAGCGGGGGGGATACAAGGGACCCAGTACTTC.

In its sample, this clonotype was seen a few times. V gene TRBV20-1 combines with J gene TRBJ2-3; D might be TRBD2 (5 bases). The germline gives CDR1 DFQATT, CDR2 SNEGSKA (reference sequence). V was cut by 6 bases and J by 1 base, with 17 bases left in between. The CDR3 runs to 15 residues. In nucleotides, the CDR3 is TGCAGTGCCTTTCCGCGGGCCTGGGGCACAGATACGCAGTATTTT. It specifies CSAFPRAWGTDTQYF.